This T cell receptor (beta chain) appears in the sequencing data of a study of cytomegalovirus exposure and HLA in healthy donors. Regarding this clone: Its antigen is unknown.

Germline lookup yields CDR1 SNHLY and CDR2 FYNNEI. CDR3 size: 13 residues. V lost 5 bases and J 9 bases, leaving 16 bases between the germline ends. The PCR had 60 Vbeta and 13 Jbeta primers. How the authors handled the data: As a later analysis found, there were roughly 80 million unique TCR beta chains, of which some 10 million were shared. Sequenced by immunoSEQ multiplex PCR; TCRdb stores in-frame clones only, minus some. V, J and clone size were drawn from that table, and D and trimming were deduced from the DNA. The sample lists more than 150,000 clones; about four fifths were seen once. Study-wide points: A link between a missense DCLRE1C variant and TCR beta V- and J-gene trimming emerged from a later analysis.

Sequencing was done on a sample of PBMCs. The V gene is TRBV2, the J gene TRBJ2-5; weak D call: TRBD2 (6 bases). The receptor comes from a boy between 2 and 10 years old in good health and CMV-seronegative. CDR3 coding DNA: TGTGCCAGCAGTCGGGACTGGGAAAGGGCCCAGTACTTC. It codes for CASSRDWERAQYF. The full variable domain, completed using reference TRBV2 and TRBJ2-5, is EPEVTQTPSHQVTQMGQEVILRCVPISNHLYFYWYRQILGQKVEFLVSFYNNEISEKSEIFDDQFSVERPDGSNFTLKIRSTKLEDSAMYFCASSRDWERAQYFGPGTRLLVL.